These 11 T cell receptor beta chains were sequenced from one sample in a study of blood T cells in healthy people across ages. PCR was performed a second time for 7 to 11 cycles using a sample-barcoded 5' primer and a J-beta primer mix. TCRdb processed the 5' RACE reads anew with MiXCR; each CDR3 protein has one entry. The sample contains over 550,000 distinct CDR3 sequences, about 30% of which appear only once. Source material: blood. The receptors come from a woman older than 75 in good health.

On this clonotype: Sequence at one end of the junction differs from germline and may be a read error. The chain has TRBV10-3 and TRBJ1-6; 7 bases fit TRBD1. The CDR3 runs 15 residues. The germline V gene encodes CDR1 ENHRY and CDR2 SYGVKD. The CDR3: CAISEGGTDASPPHF. In nucleotides, the CDR3 is TGTGCCATCAGTGAAGGTGGGACAGATGCTTCACCCCCCCACTTT.

Details on this clonotype: This may come from a read error, since a much larger clone is one base off. V and J are TRBV24-1 and TRBJ1-5, with 8 bases lining up with TRBD1. From germline, CDR1 is KGHDR and CDR2 SFDVKD. The CDR3 runs 15 residues. The CDR3 region is CAASDAQGGDQPQHF. The CDR3 DNA follows: TGTGCCGCCAGTGACGCACAGGGGGGTGATCAGCCCCAGCATTTT.

Note on this clonotype: One base away lies a much larger clone, so this may be a sequencing read error. The chain has TRBV7-9 and TRBJ1-5, with D possibly TRBD1 on 5 matching bases. The CDR3 length is 18 residues. Germline V CDR1 and CDR2: SEHNR, FQNEAQ (reference sequence). The CDR3 nucleotides read TGTACCAGCAGCTCTAGTGGGGCCGGAAGGGCCTTCAATCAGCCCCAGCATTTT. As protein: CTSSSSGAGRAFNQPQHF.

This clonotype was counted at least ten times. Since a much larger clone is just one base distant, this may be a read error. The V gene is TRBV6-5, the J gene TRBJ2-5; D may be TRBD1 (5 bases). V was pared by 6 bases and J by 9 bases, with 20 bases between. This CDR3 has 14 amino acids. CDR1 is MNHEY and CDR2 is SVGAGI in the germline V gene. As DNA, the CDR3 is TGTGCCAGCAGCAGGGCCAGTCTGGGTTCGGCCCAGTACTTC. It encodes CASSRASLGSAQYF.

This clonotype was found many times. V gene TRBV27 combines with J gene TRBJ2-3, with TRBD2 matching over 8 bases. The CDR3 runs to 16 residues. V gave up 6 bases and J gave up 1 base; unmatched junction bases: 9. CDR1 is MNHEY, CDR2 SMNVEV, per germline (reference sequence). CDR3 sequence: CASRSSRGGGTDTQYF. The CDR3 bases are TGTGCCAGCAGGTCGAGCCGGGGGGGCGGCACAGATACGCAGTATTTT.

This clonotype was seen a few times. The rearrangement uses TRBV5-1 and TRBJ2-5; TRBD1 matches at 9 bases. There are 15 residues in the CDR3. Germline lookup yields CDR1 SGHRS and CDR2 YFSETQ. The V segment lost 4 bases and the J segment 11 bases; nucleotides outside the gene matches: 15. Written as DNA, the CDR3 is TGCGCCAGCAGCCTAGATTTTACAGGGGGCGGTGAGCAGTACTTC. Amino acids: CASSLDFTGGGEQYF.

This sequence joins TRBV7-3 and TRBJ2-1; a possible D gene is TRBD2 (5 bases). With 4 bases removed from V and 9 bases from J, the gap between germline ends came to 28 bases. This CDR3 comprises 18 residues. Germline-derived CDR1 and CDR2 are SGHTA and FQGTGA. The CDR3 loop is CASSSLNGRSEGSGEQFF. CDR3 bases: TGTGCCAGCAGCTCACTAAATGGTCGCAGTGAGGGCAGCGGTGAGCAGTTCTTC. The whole variable domain, remainder taken from reference TRBV7-3 and TRBJ2-1, is GAGVSQTPSNKVTEKGKYVELRCDPISGHTALYWYRQSLGQGPEFLIYFQGTGAADDSGLPNDRFFAVRPEGSVSTLKIQRTERGDSAVYLCASSSLNGRSEGSGEQFFGPGTRLTVL.

This clonotype was recorded many times. The chain recombines TRBV20-1 with TRBJ2-1, with 10 bases aligning to TRBD2. Germline-derived CDR1 and CDR2 are DFQATT and SNEGSKA (reference sequence). CDR3 length equals 12 residues. The DNA for the CDR3 is TGCAGAGTAGCGGGGGGCTCGGATGAGCAGTTCTTC. As protein: CRVAGGSDEQFF.

This clonotype was seen repeatedly, ten times or more. This CDR3 is CASSPISGGANYGYTF. The CDR3, as DNA: TGCGCCAGCAGCCCGATTTCGGGGGGAGCTAACTATGGCTACACCTTC. The rearrangement uses TRBV4-1 and TRBJ1-2; D might be TRBD1 (5 bases). Between the trimmed V and J ends, which lost 4 bases and 0 bases, there was a span of 15 bases. The CDR3 runs 16 residues. The germline V gene encodes CDR1 MGHRA and CDR2 YSYEKL.

This clonotype was detected many times. The rearrangement joins TRBV15 to TRBJ2-7, with 8 bases identical to TRBD1. The CDR3 extends over 13 amino acids. J gave up 2 bases and V 3 bases, and 0 bases lay outside the gene matches. Germline CDR1 LNHNV, CDR2 YYDKDF (reference sequence). CDR3 sequence reads: CATSRTGAYEQYF. As DNA, the CDR3 is TGTGCCACCAGCAGGACAGGGGCCTACGAGCAGTACTTC. Supplemented by reference TRBV15 and TRBJ2-7, the full variable domain reads DAMVIQNPRYQVTQFGKPVTLSCSQTLNHNVMYWYQQKSSQAPKLLFHYYDKDFNNEADTPDNFQSRRPNTSFCFLDIRSPGLGDTAMYLCATSRTGAYEQYFGPGTRLTVT.

This clonotype was counted ten times or more. The V gene is TRBV7-2, the J gene TRBJ2-1, with D possibly TRBD1 on 6 matching bases. With 1 base removed from V and 5 bases from J, the gap between germline ends came to 12 bases. This CDR3 has 15 amino acids. CDR1 is SGHTA and CDR2 is FQGNSA in the germline V gene. Here the CDR3 DNA reads TGTGCCAGCAGCTTAGATCCGGCAGGGGACAATGAGCAGTTCTTC. Amino acids: CASSLDPAGDNEQFF.